This TCR gamma chain appears in the sequencing data of a study of gamma-delta T cells after stem cell transplantation. TCRdb reanalyzed the RT-PCR reads using CATT. This sample yields over 1,500 gamma-chain clones, of which roughly 3.5% are seen a single time; roughly 30% belongs to the top ten. By its share, this clone is large. This TCR was recovered from a human donor. It is not recorded whose cells these are; they may come from a transplant donor. Material for sequencing was gamma-delta T cells.

CDR3 in DNA: TGTGCCACCTGGGACTATAAGAAACTCTTT. Translating gives CATWDYKKLF. The chain carries TRGV3 and TRGJ1 or TRGJ2. The CDR3 totals 10 residues. V lost 3 bases to trimming and J lost 7 bases; unmatched junction nucleotides: 0. The V gene's germline CDR1 is VTNTFY and CDR2 YDVSTARD (reference sequence).